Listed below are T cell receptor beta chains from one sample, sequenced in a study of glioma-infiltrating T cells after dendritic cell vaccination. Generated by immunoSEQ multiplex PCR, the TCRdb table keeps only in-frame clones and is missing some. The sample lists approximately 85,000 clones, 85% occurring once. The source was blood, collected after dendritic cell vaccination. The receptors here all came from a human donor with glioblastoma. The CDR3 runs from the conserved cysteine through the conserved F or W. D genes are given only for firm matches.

CDR3 protein: CASSFRTGWGEKLFF; D gene: TRBD1; V gene: TRBV5-6; J gene: TRBJ1-4
CDR3 protein: CASSLSPGGGTEAFF; D gene: TRBD1; V gene: TRBV5-4; J gene: TRBJ1-1
CDR3 protein: CASSREGWGSYGYTF; D gene: NA; V gene: TRBV14; J gene: TRBJ1-2
CDR3 protein: CASSPPILAGGTDTQYF; D gene: TRBD2; V gene: TRBV5-1; J gene: TRBJ2-3
CDR3 protein: CASSQGARLAGQSSYNEQFF; D gene: TRBD2; V gene: TRBV4-2; J gene: TRBJ2-1
CDR3 protein: CASSFLSQTGDTGELFF; D gene: NA; V gene: TRBV7-9; J gene: TRBJ2-2
CDR3 protein: CASVQGVGYGYTF; D gene: TRBD1; V gene: TRBV6-6; J gene: TRBJ1-2
CDR3 protein: CASSFSDGTEAFF; D gene: NA; V gene: TRBV28; J gene: TRBJ1-1
CDR3 protein: CASSLSGGRANEQFF; D gene: TRBD2; V gene: TRBV28; J gene: TRBJ2-1
CDR3 protein: CASSYRRALTSGANVLTF; D gene: NA; V gene: TRBV2; J gene: TRBJ2-6
CDR3 protein: CASSVGGAAATDTQYF; D gene: NA; V gene: TRBV9; J gene: TRBJ2-3
CDR3 protein: CASSLLPTGARYNEQFF; D gene: TRBD1; V gene: TRBV27; J gene: TRBJ2-1
CDR3 protein: CASSSRTGINSPLHF; D gene: TRBD1; V gene: TRBV7-6; J gene: TRBJ1-6
CDR3 protein: CASSLYGTGNYGYTF; D gene: TRBD1; V gene: TRBV27; J gene: TRBJ1-2
CDR3 protein: CASSPDRSYNEQFF; D gene: TRBD1; V gene: TRBV7-2; J gene: TRBJ2-1
CDR3 protein: CASSSLAGNHNTQYF; D gene: TRBD2; V gene: TRBV7-3; J gene: TRBJ2-3
CDR3 protein: CASSPQTGSDEQYF; D gene: TRBD1; V gene: TRBV18; J gene: TRBJ2-7
CDR3 protein: CASSLGFVRQGYEQYF; D gene: TRBD1; V gene: TRBV5-6; J gene: TRBJ2-7
CDR3 protein: CASSKGGTGGFSQYF; D gene: NA; V gene: TRBV21-1; J gene: TRBJ2-3
CDR3 protein: CASSLVGGIYNEQFF; D gene: TRBD2; V gene: TRBV5-1; J gene: TRBJ2-1
CDR3 protein: CASSQDNRVYEQYF; D gene: NA; V gene: TRBV4-1; J gene: TRBJ2-7
CDR3 protein: CASSDRDNNEQFF; D gene: NA; V gene: TRBV6-4; J gene: TRBJ2-1
CDR3 protein: CASRLEVGTSGGGYEQFF; D gene: NA; V gene: TRBV12-2; J gene: TRBJ2-1
CDR3 protein: CASSLGLAGRTDTQYF; D gene: TRBD2; V gene: TRBV5-1; J gene: TRBJ2-3
CDR3 protein: CASSYMGGRGETQYF; D gene: NA; V gene: TRBV6-6; J gene: TRBJ2-5
CDR3 protein: CASTRRGETQYF; D gene: TRBD2; V gene: TRBV2; J gene: TRBJ2-5
CDR3 protein: CASSEGYRGYGNTIYF; D gene: TRBD1; V gene: TRBV6-1; J gene: TRBJ1-3
CDR3 protein: CASSQAPAGLAGAGTDTQYF; D gene: TRBD2; V gene: TRBV4-2; J gene: TRBJ2-3
CDR3 protein: CASSYSTGGETQYF; D gene: NA; V gene: TRBV6-5; J gene: TRBJ2-5
CDR3 protein: CASLTPGKSYEQYF; D gene: NA; V gene: TRBV28; J gene: TRBJ2-7
CDR3 protein: CASSLAGGEQYF; D gene: NA; V gene: TRBV7-8; J gene: TRBJ2-7
CDR3 protein: CASSLAPRSGELFF; D gene: NA; V gene: TRBV5-1; J gene: TRBJ2-2
CDR3 protein: CASSREMGGTGDQPQHF; D gene: NA; V gene: TRBV7-9; J gene: TRBJ1-5
CDR3 protein: CASSPPAFGTNTGELFF; D gene: NA; V gene: TRBV18; J gene: TRBJ2-2
CDR3 protein: CASSLSVAGGQETQYF; D gene: TRBD2; V gene: TRBV5-1; J gene: TRBJ2-5
CDR3 protein: CASSLVAGPTQVSYEQYF; D gene: TRBD2; V gene: TRBV28; J gene: TRBJ2-7
CDR3 protein: CASSPRGTGVGTGELFF; D gene: TRBD1; V gene: TRBV5-4; J gene: TRBJ2-2
CDR3 protein: CASSLFAIGETQYF; D gene: NA; V gene: TRBV7-8; J gene: TRBJ2-5
CDR3 protein: CASTQGFYTEAFF; D gene: TRBD1; V gene: TRBV6-6; J gene: TRBJ1-1